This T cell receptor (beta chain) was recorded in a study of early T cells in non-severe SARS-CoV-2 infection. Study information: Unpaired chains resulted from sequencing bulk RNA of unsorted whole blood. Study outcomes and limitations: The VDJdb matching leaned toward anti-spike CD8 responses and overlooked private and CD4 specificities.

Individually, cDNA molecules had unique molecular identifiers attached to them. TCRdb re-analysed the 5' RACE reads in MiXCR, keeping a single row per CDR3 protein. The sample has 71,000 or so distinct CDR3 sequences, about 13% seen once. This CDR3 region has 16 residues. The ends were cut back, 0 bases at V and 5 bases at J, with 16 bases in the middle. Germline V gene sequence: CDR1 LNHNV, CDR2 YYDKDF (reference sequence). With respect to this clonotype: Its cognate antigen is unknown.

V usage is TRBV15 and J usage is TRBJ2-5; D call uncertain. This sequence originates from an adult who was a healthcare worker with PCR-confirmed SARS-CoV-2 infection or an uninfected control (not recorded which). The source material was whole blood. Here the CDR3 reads CATSRDPGLATETQYF. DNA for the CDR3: TGTGCCACCAGCAGAGATCCCGGCCTGGCGACGGAGACCCAGTACTTC. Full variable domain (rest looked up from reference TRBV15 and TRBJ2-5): DAMVIQNPRYQVTQFGKPVTLSCSQTLNHNVMYWYQQKSSQAPKLLFHYYDKDFNNEADTPDNFQSRRPNTSFCFLDIRSPGLGDTAMYLCATSRDPGLATETQYFGPGTRLLVL.